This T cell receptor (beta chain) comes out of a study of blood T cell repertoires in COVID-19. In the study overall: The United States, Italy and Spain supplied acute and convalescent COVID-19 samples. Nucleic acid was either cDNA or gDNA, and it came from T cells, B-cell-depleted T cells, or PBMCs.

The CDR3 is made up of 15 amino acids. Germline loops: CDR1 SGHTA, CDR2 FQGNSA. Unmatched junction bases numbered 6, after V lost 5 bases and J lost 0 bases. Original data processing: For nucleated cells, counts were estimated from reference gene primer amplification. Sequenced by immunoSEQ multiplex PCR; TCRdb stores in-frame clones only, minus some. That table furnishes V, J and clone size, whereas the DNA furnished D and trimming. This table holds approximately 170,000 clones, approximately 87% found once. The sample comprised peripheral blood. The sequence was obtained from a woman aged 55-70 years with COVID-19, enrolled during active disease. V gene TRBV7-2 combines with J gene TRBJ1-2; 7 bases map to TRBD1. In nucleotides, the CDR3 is TGTGCCAGCAGCCCTCAGGGGGGTGCTAACTATGGCTACACCTTC. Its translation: CASSPQGGANYGYTF.